This TCR beta chain appears in the sequencing data of a study of vaccination and CD4 T cells after COVID-19. Oncomine TCR Beta short-read sequencing was applied to DNA from cultured CD4+ T cells. A single record per CDR3 protein comes from TCRdb applying MiXCR to the PCR reads. This repertoire shows 5,000 or so distinct CDR3 sequences, roughly three fifths found once; its top ten account for roughly a third. As concerns this clonotype: As yet, its antigen is unknown.

Described treatment: roughly 10-day PBMC culture with coronavirus spike peptide pools or control peptides (ViraFEST assay). Pre-COVID-19 pandemic sampling (2011-2018) yielded the unexposed donor's CD4+ T cells. The V end lost 0 bases, the J end lost 4 bases, and 7 bases lay between the germline ends. In germline, CDR1 is LGHNA, CDR2 YSLEER. The CDR3 sequence is 14 residues long. The sequencing input was CD4+ T cells from blood, cultured in vitro. The chain carries TRBV4-3 and TRBJ1-5; tentative D call: TRBD1 (5 bases). The TCR originated in a human donor in good health. CDR3 bases: TGCGCCAGCAGCCAAGATCGGGGGAATCAGCCCCAGCATTTT. Its translation: CASSQDRGNQPQHF.